The clone carrying this T cell receptor beta chain was seen ten or more times. The antigen is undetermined. TCR beta VDJ combinations and CDR3 sequences were profiled from genomic DNA. TCRdb ran MiXCR on the reads and lists one entry per CDR3 protein. This table has 150,000 to 200,000 distinct CDR3 sequences, 64% appearing once. The CDR3 is 16 amino acids. The V end was cut by 3 bases, the J end by 7 bases, with 18 bases between. The data were obtained in a study of CD8+CD57+ T cells in acquired aplastic anemia. Across the whole study: Each DNA sample taken from sorted CD4+ and CD8+ cells came to roughly 3.5 ug on average.

General study results and limits: Significant differences in CD8+ Simpson's diversity were not observed between patients and controls. Between patients and controls, about 30 CD8+ CDR3 sequences were found in common.

V and J are TRBV12-3 or TRBV12-4 and TRBJ1-4; unclear D gene. Sequenced: sorted CD4+, CD8+, or CD8+CD57+ T cells (not recorded which) from PBMCs. This sequence originates from a human donor with severe aplastic anemia or a healthy control (not recorded which). DNA of the CDR3: TGTGCCAGCAGTTTCTTAGGAACGCTAGACCGTGAAAAACTGTTTTTT. It specifies CASSFLGTLDREKLFF.